Each of the 32 T cell receptor beta chains below was sequenced from the same sample in a study of CD8 T cells in Susac syndrome. After extraction with the RNeasy kit, about 0.5 to 1 ug of the RNA was reverse transcribed using random hexamers. TCRdb processed the immunoSEQ multiplex PCR reads anew with MiXCR; each CDR3 protein has one entry. The sample carries about 150,000 distinct CDR3 sequences, approximately 93% recorded once. Sequenced sample: CD4+ T cells from PBMCs. These receptors originate from a human donor with multiple sclerosis.

The V call is TRBV15, the J call TRBJ2-3; 10 positions agree with TRBD2. With V trimmed by 0 bases and J by 4 bases, 4 bases remained unmatched. CDR3 length equals 16 residues. Germline values: CDR1 LNHNV, CDR2 YYDKDF (reference sequence). This CDR3 reads CATSRESGGASDTQYF. DNA for the CDR3: TGTGCCACCAGCAGAGAAAGCGGGGGGGCCTCAGATACGCAGTATTTT.

This clonotype was detected only once. V and J are TRBV6-2 or TRBV6-3 and TRBJ1-2; possible D gene TRBD1, 5 bases. V was shortened by 5 bases and J by 2 bases, with 21 bases between the two germline ends. CDR3 length: 17 residues. The germline V gene encodes CDR1 MNHEY and CDR2 SVGEGT. In DNA form, the CDR3 reads TGTGCCAGCAGTGCCCGTCCGGGGGGATCTTTCAACTATGGCTACACCTTC. Protein sequence: CASSARPGGSFNYGYTF.

The chain joins TRBV7-6 to TRBJ2-5; D is possibly TRBD2 (6 bases). Trimming pared 4 bases from V and 5 bases from J, leaving 14 bases between. The CDR3 is made up of 14 amino acids. The germline V gene has CDR1 SGHVS and CDR2 FNYEAQ. DNA of the CDR3: TGTGCCAGCAGCTCCCGACTAGAGGTGGAGACCCAGTACTTC. It translates to CASSSRLEVETQYF.

J is TRBJ1-2 and V is TRBV20-1, with a possible D match to TRBD1 (5 bases). The germline V and J ends were trimmed by 8 bases and 0 bases, with 13 bases remaining between them. This CDR3 has 13 residues. The V gene's germline CDR1 is DFQATT and CDR2 SNEGSKA (reference sequence). The CDR3 loop is CSSRVPPNYGYTF. In nucleotides, the CDR3 is TGCAGTTCCAGGGTTCCTCCTAACTATGGCTACACCTTC.

The chain has TRBV30 and TRBJ1-5; tentatively, D is TRBD1 (5 bases). V was trimmed by 0 bases and J by 0 bases, leaving 15 bases between them. CDR3 length: 17 residues. Germline V lookup: CDR1 GTSNPN, CDR2 SVGIG (reference sequence). CDR3 amino acids: CAWSVRGVTHSNQPQHF. DNA of the CDR3: TGTGCCTGGAGTGTACGGGGCGTAACGCATAGCAATCAGCCCCAGCATTTT.

This rearrangement joins TRBV3-1 to TRBJ1-6; unclear D gene. Trimming stripped 3 bases from V and 10 bases from J, with 4 bases between. CDR1 and CDR2 (germline): LGHDT, YNNKEL (reference sequence). The CDR3 spans 11 residues. DNA for the CDR3: TGTGCCAGCAGCCAGGGATCACCCCTCCACTTT. Protein sequence: CASSQGSPLHF. The complete variable domain, with remaining parts taken from reference TRBV3-1 and TRBJ1-6, reads DTAVSQTPKYLVTQMGNDKSIKCEQNLGHDTMYWYKQDSKKFLKIMFSYNNKELIINETVPNRFSPKSPDKAHLNLHINSLELGDSAVYFCASSQGSPLHFGNGTRLTVT.

This clonotype was seen more than once but under ten times. This chain joins TRBV24-1 and TRBJ1-1; D ambiguous. Germline V gives CDR1 KGHDR, CDR2 SFDVKD. Trimming pared 0 bases from V and 0 bases from J, leaving 1 base between. This CDR3 has 13 amino acids. The CDR3 region has the DNA TGTGCCACCAGTGATTTGTTGAACACTGAAGCTTTCTTT. This translates into CATSDLLNTEAFF.

J is TRBJ1-1 and V is TRBV30, with 7 bases matching TRBD1. The germline V gene has CDR1 GTSNPN and CDR2 SVGIG (reference sequence). V was pared by 0 bases and J by 0 bases, with 4 bases of the junction left unmatched. There are 15 residues in the CDR3. The CDR3 region is CAWSVLGTVNTEAFF. CDR3 DNA: TGTGCCTGGAGTGTACTAGGGACAGTGAACACTGAAGCTTTCTTT.

The rearrangement uses TRBV25-1 and TRBJ1-4; 7 bases agree with TRBD1. V dropped 2 bases and J dropped 4; count of bases not matched to a gene: 10. The germline gives CDR1 MGHDK, CDR2 SYGVNS. CDR3 length: 17 amino acids. CDR3 coding DNA: TGTGCCAGCAGTGAACTCCGACCCCGGGACAGTAATGAAAAACTGTTTTTT. This encodes CASSELRPRDSNEKLFF.

The chain carries TRBV11-2 and TRBJ2-7; TRBD1 might be the D (5 bases). V was cut by 1 base and J by 2 bases, with 12 bases left in between. This CDR3 is built from 15 residues. CDR1 is SGHAT, CDR2 FQNNGV, per germline. CDR3 loop: CASSLALTVAYEQYF. CDR3 DNA: TGTGCCAGCAGCTTAGCCCTGACAGTTGCCTACGAGCAGTACTTC.

This sequence joins TRBV27 and TRBJ1-1; tentatively, D is TRBD1 (6 bases). Per the germline V gene, CDR1 is MNHEY and CDR2 is SMNVEV (reference sequence). The V end was cut by 0 bases, the J end by 1 base, with 12 bases between. The CDR3 is 16 amino acids. CDR3: CASSLSGAVRNTEAFF. CDR3 DNA sequence: TGTGCCAGCAGTTTATCGGGGGCAGTGAGGAACACTGAAGCTTTCTTT.

This sequence joins TRBV6-9 and TRBJ2-1; TRBD2 matches at 7 bases. With 2 bases clipped from V and 6 bases from J, the junction kept 7 bases outside the gene matches. The CDR3 is 15 amino acids. CDR1 is MNHGY and CDR2 is SVAAGI in the germline V gene. Here the CDR3 reads CASSYTAGEGNEQFF. In DNA, the CDR3 is TGTGCCAGCAGTTATACGGCGGGAGAGGGCAATGAGCAGTTCTTC.

This CDR3 reads CASSLAATQETQYF. CDR3 sequence (DNA): TGTGCCAGCAGCTTGGCGGCAACTCAAGAGACCCAGTACTTC. The chain recombines TRBV5-6 with TRBJ2-5; D is unclear. Germline V gene lookup returns CDR1 SGHDT and CDR2 YYEEEE. The CDR3 is 14 amino acids. Trimming removed 0 bases at V and 2 bases at J, with 8 bases between.

This chain uses TRBV7-2 with TRBJ1-2; D is possibly TRBD1 (6 bases). Germline CDR1 SGHTA, CDR2 FQGNSA. The CDR3 has 13 amino acids. V lost 5 bases to trimming and J lost 3 bases, with 10 bases between them. CDR3 nucleotides: TGTGCCAGCAGCACCCGACAGGACTATGGCTACACCTTC. It translates to CASSTRQDYGYTF.

The chain carries TRBV4-1 and TRBJ1-6, with D possibly matching TRBD1 (5 bases). Germline CDR1 MGHRA, CDR2 YSYEKL. Trimming stripped 0 bases from V and 11 bases from J, with 14 bases between. The CDR3 is 15 residues long. CDR3 region: CASSQERVRGAPLHF. CDR3 DNA: TGCGCCAGCAGCCAAGAGCGAGTTAGGGGAGCACCCCTCCACTTT.

The chain recombines TRBV27 with TRBJ1-5; TRBD1 might be the D (5 bases). The germline V gene has CDR1 MNHEY and CDR2 SMNVEV (reference sequence). The CDR3 loop spans 16 amino acids. The V gene lost 6 bases and the J gene lost 0 bases, with 15 bases spanning the gap. The CDR3: CASSHGGVGSNQPQHF. The CDR3 nucleotides read TGTGCCAGCAGCCACGGGGGGGTGGGTAGCAATCAGCCCCAGCATTTT.

CDR3 coding DNA: TGTGCCAGCAGCCCCCGGGTAGCGGAGGCTCCGCGGTTCTTC. Protein product: CASSPRVAEAPRFF. The chain employs TRBV7-2 and TRBJ2-1, with TRBD2 as a possible D gene (6 bases). Trimming shortened V by 5 bases and J by 15 bases, and 23 bases separated the two germline ends. Germline V gene sequence: CDR1 SGHTA, CDR2 FQGNSA. This CDR3 has 14 residues.

The CDR3 region has the DNA TGCGCCAGCAGCTCGACTACAGATACGCAGTATTTT. Amino acids: CASSSTTDTQYF. The chain combines TRBV5-1 with TRBJ2-3; D is undetermined. The CDR3 is 12 residues long. Germline assignment: CDR1 SGHRS and CDR2 YFSETQ. Between the trimmed V and J ends, which lost 3 bases and 3 bases, there was a span of 5 bases.

The chain recombines TRBV7-2 with TRBJ2-1, with D perhaps matching TRBD2 (6 bases). Trimming left V 3 bases short and J 6 bases short, with 15 bases between. The CDR3 is made up of 15 amino acids. Germline-derived CDR1 and CDR2 are SGHTA and FQGNSA. The CDR3 bases are TGTGCCAGCAGCTTTATCGATGCGGGACGCAATGAGCAGTTCTTC. Its protein product is CASSFIDAGRNEQFF.

The CDR3 DNA sequence: TGTGCCAGCAGCCCGAGGGGGGGCATGCTGAAGACCCAGTACTTC. Protein product: CASSPRGGMLKTQYF. The chain recombines TRBV7-9 with TRBJ2-5, with a possible D match to TRBD2 (7 bases). The CDR3 totals 15 residues. CDR1 and CDR2 (germline): SEHNR, FQNEAQ (reference sequence). Trimming removed 5 bases at V and 6 bases at J, with 19 bases between.

The chain recombines TRBV4-3 with TRBJ2-7, with D perhaps matching TRBD1 (6 bases). The CDR3 contains 14 residues. Looked up from germline, CDR1 is LGHNA and CDR2 is YSLEER. Trimming removed 1 base from V and 3 bases from J, with 10 bases in between. The CDR3 DNA sequence: TGCGCCAGCAGCCAAGGTCCACAGGGCTACGAGCAGTACTTC. It encodes CASSQGPQGYEQYF.

The chain couples TRBV19 to TRBJ1-2; maybe TRBD1 (5 bases). The CDR3 consists of 12 residues. The germline V gene has CDR1 LNHDA and CDR2 SQIVND (reference sequence). Trimming took 6 bases from V and 5 from J, leaving 10 bases between them. The CDR3 protein is CASRDSMYGYTF. CDR3 nucleotide sequence: TGTGCCAGTAGAGACAGTATGTATGGCTACACCTTC.

The genes are TRBV5-4 and TRBJ2-2, with D perhaps given as TRBD1 or TRBD2 (6 bases each). Germline V gene lookup returns CDR1 SGHNT and CDR2 YYREEE (reference sequence). Trimming removed 4 bases at V and 5 bases at J, with 21 bases between. The CDR3 is 17 amino acids. CDR3 in amino acids: CASSLSPGASLTGELFF. The CDR3 DNA sequence: TGTGCCAGCAGCCTATCGCCGGGGGCTTCGCTTACCGGGGAGCTGTTTTTT.

This clonotype was detected a few times. The genes are TRBV6-1 and TRBJ2-7; D is uncertain. V dropped 1 base and J dropped 6 bases, with 7 bases sitting between them. Germline V CDR1 and CDR2: MNHNS, SASEGT. The CDR3 contains 12 residues. CDR3 in amino acids: CASSEVGVEQYF. CDR3 sequence (DNA): TGTGCCAGCAGTGAAGTTGGTGTCGAGCAGTACTTC.

This chain connects TRBV7-8 to TRBJ2-7; 11 positions agree with TRBD2. The junction had 7 bases not matched to a gene; V was cut back by 5 bases and J by 4 bases. CDR3 length: 15 amino acids. Germline CDR1 is SGHVS and CDR2 is FQNEAQ. The CDR3: CASSLGTSGLYEQYF. The DNA for the CDR3 is TGTGCCAGCAGCCTAGGGACTAGCGGCCTTTACGAGCAGTACTTC.

The chain carries TRBV7-2 and TRBJ1-2; a weak D match, TRBD1 (6 bases). The CDR3 runs to 15 residues. Between the trimmed V and J ends, which lost 1 base and 6 bases, there was a span of 15 bases. Germline V gene sequence: CDR1 SGHTA, CDR2 FQGNSA. In DNA form, the CDR3 reads TGTGCCAGCAGCTTAGACACAGGGAGGAGGAATGGCTACACCTTC. Amino acids: CASSLDTGRRNGYTF.

This clonotype came up a few times. This chain uses TRBV7-2 with TRBJ1-2; possible D gene TRBD1, 5 bases. The V and J ends lost 5 bases and 5 bases respectively, with 12 bases between them. This CDR3 has 13 residues. Per the germline V gene, CDR1 is SGHTA and CDR2 is FQGNSA. The CDR3 loop is CASSPRQRYGYTF. In DNA, the CDR3 is TGTGCCAGCAGCCCCCGACAGAGGTATGGCTACACCTTC.

The sample holds a few counts of this clonotype. The rearrangement links TRBV2 to TRBJ1-4; perhaps TRBD1 as D (5 bases). CDR1 SNHLY and CDR2 FYNNEI come from the germline V gene. The CDR3 contains 12 residues. The V end was cut by 8 bases, the J end by 5 bases, with 9 bases between. CDR3 DNA sequence: TGTGCCAGCGCAGGGCGGAATGAAAAACTGTTTTTT. It specifies CASAGRNEKLFF.

The gene calls are TRBV5-1 and TRBJ2-7; no definite D call. The V and J ends lost 5 bases and 0 bases respectively, with 18 bases between them. CDR3 size: 16 residues. Germline V lookup: CDR1 SGHRS, CDR2 YFSETQ. The CDR3 DNA reads TGCGCCAGCAGAACGCAATTCTCCCCAAGCTCCTACGAGCAGTACTTC. This translates into CASRTQFSPSSYEQYF.

The V call is TRBV29-1, the J call TRBJ2-5; weak D call: TRBD2 (7 bases). V lost 7 bases and J 5 bases, leaving 29 bases between the germline ends. Germline CDR1 reads SQVTM; CDR2 reads ANQGSEA. The CDR3 is 17 amino acids. CDR3 amino acids: CSALKISGGRGGETQYF. DNA for the CDR3: TGCAGCGCCTTGAAGATTAGTGGGGGTAGGGGGGGGGAGACCCAGTACTTC.

The chain uses TRBV20-1 and TRBJ2-7; a weak D match, TRBD2 (5 bases). With 4 bases removed from V and 2 bases from J, the gap between germline ends came to 9 bases. Per the germline V gene, CDR1 is DFQATT and CDR2 is SNEGSKA (reference sequence). The CDR3 length is 12 residues. CDR3 loop: CSAKVGAYEQYF. CDR3 coding DNA: TGCAGTGCTAAAGTCGGGGCCTACGAGCAGTACTTC.

This clonotype was seen a handful of times. One end of the junction fails to match germline, which may point to a read error. The chain couples TRBV6-5 to TRBJ1-1; 10 nucleotides match TRBD1. Germline V CDR1 and CDR2: MNHEY, SVGAGI. There are 15 residues in the CDR3. CDR3 sequence (DNA): TGTGCCAGCACTCCGACCGGGACAGGGGTGACTGAAGCTTTTTTT. Translation: CASTPTGTGVTEAFF.